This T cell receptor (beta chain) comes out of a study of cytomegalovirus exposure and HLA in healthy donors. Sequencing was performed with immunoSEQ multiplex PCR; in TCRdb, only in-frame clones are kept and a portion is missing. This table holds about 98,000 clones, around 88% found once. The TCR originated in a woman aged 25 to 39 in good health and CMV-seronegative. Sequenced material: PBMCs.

The CDR3 DNA reads TGTGCCAGCAGTCCCCTCGGCGGAAATTCACCCCTCCACTTT. This translates into CASSPLGGNSPLHF. This sequence joins TRBV6-4 and TRBJ1-6; D is unclear. Germline CDR1 is MRHNA and CDR2 is SNTAGT. CDR3 length equals 14 residues. V was pared by 5 bases and J by 7 bases, with 12 bases between.